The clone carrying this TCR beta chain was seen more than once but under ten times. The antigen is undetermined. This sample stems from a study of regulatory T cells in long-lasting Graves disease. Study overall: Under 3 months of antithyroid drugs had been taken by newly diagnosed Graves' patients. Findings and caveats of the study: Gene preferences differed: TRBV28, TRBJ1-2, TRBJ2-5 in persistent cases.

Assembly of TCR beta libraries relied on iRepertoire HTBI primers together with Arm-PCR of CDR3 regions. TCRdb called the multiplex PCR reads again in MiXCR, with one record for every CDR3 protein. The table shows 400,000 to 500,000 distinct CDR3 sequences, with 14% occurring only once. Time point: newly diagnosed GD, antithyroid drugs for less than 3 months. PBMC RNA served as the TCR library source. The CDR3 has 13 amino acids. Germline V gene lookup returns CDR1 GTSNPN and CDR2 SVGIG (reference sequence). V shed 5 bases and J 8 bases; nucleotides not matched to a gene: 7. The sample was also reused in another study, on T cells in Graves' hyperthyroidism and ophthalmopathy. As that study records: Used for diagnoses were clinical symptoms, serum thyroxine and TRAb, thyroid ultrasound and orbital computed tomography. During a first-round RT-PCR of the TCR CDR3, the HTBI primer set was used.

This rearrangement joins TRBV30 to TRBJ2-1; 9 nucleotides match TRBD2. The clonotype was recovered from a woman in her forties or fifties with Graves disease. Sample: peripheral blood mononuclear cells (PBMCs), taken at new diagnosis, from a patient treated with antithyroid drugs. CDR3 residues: CAWASGDTDEQFF. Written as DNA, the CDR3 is TGTGCCTGGGCTAGCGGGGATACGGATGAGCAGTTCTTC.